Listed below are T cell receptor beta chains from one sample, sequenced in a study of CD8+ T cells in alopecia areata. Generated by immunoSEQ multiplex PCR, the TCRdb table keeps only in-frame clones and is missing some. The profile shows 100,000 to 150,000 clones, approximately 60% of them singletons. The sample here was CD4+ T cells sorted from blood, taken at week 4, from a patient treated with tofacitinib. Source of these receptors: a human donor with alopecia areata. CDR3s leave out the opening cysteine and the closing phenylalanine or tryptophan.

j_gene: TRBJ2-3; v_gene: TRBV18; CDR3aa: ASSPPTDSSTDTQY
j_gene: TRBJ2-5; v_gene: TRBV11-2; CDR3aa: ASSLDHRLAEIQETQY
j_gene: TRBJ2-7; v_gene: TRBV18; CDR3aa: ASSPGLPYEQY
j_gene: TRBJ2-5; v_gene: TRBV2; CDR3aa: ASSRGAGRETQY
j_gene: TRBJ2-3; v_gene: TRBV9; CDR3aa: ASSVGSTDTQY
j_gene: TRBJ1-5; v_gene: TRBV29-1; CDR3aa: SVESGVSGQPQH
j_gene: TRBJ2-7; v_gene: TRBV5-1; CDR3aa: ASRIGGLGYEQY
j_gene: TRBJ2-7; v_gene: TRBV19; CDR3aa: ASSIALGEVYEQY
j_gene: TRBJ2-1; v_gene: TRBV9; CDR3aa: ASSPGTSTYNEQF
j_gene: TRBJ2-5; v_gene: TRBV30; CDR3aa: AWGRTSGQQETQY
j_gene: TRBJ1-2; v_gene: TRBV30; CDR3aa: AWSVRGDGYT
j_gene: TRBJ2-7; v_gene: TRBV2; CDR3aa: ASKGDRSSYEQY
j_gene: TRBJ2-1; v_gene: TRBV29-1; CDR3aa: SVGLGRVLNEQF
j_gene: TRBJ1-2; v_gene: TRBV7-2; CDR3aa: ASSLEVSSGGYT
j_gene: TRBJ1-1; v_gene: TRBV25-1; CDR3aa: ASSDGFRVRPEAF
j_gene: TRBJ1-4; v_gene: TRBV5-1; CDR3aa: ASSPGVRTGDEKLF
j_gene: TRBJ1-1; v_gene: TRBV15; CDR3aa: ATSRDTFPEAF
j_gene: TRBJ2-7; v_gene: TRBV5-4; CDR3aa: ASSLGTKRDSYEQY
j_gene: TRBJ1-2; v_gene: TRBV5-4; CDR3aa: ASSFLQGLGNYGYT
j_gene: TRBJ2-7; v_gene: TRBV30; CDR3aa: AWSRGSYEQY
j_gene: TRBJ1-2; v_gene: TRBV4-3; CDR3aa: ASSQATGQTSAT
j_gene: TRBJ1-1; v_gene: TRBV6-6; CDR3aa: ASRTGHRLTNTEAF
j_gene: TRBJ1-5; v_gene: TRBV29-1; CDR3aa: SVTPGGDQPQH
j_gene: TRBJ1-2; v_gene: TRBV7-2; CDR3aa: ASSLDRAKYGYT
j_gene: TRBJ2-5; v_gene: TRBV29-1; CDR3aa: SVERQGRTQY
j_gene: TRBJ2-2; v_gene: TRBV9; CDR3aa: ASSVLPGQGATGELF
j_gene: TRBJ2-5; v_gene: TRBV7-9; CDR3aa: ASSLVVQRQETQY
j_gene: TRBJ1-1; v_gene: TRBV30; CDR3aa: AWGREGRNTEAF
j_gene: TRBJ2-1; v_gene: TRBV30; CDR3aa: AWSTSGQEQF
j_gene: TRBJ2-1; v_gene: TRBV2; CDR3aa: ASRTGTLNNEQF
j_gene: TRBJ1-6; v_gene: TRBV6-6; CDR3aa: ASSYESVSYNSPLH
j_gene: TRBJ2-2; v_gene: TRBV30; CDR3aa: AWNWDRVSGELF
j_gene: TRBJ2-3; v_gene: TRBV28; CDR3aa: ASSLLGRSDTQY
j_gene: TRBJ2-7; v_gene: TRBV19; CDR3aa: ASSKDFYEQY
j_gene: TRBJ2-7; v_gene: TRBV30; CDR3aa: AYLRTGGLYEQY
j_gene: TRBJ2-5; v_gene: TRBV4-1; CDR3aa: ASSQVADQETQY
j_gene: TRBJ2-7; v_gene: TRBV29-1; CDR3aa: SALNYRSYEQY
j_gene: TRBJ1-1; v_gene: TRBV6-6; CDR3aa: ASRGDSTEAF
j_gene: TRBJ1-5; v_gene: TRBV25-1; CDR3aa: ASSDDNYNQPQH
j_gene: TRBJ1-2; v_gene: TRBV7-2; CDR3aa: ASSWDREGGGYT
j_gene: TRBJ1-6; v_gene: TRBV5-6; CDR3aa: ASSLGEVNSPLH
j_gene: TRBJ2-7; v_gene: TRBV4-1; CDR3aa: ASSQGTGDAYEQY
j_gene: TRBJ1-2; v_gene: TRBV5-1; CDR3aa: ASSSDRDYGYT
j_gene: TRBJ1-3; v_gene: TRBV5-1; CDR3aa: ASSLGPSSGNTIY
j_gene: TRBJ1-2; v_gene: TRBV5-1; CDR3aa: ASQRDRGDGYT
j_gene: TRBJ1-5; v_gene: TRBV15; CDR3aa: ATSRDLGTAYQPQH
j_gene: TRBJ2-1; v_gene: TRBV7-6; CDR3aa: ASSVTSGAYNEQF
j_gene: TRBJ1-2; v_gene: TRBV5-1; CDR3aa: ASSPTSLNYGYT
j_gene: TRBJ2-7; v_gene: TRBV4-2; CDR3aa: ASSQDPAGHTYEQY
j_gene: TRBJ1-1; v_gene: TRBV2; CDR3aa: ASSERQGTEAF
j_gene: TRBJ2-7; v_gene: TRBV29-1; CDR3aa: SAEFSYEQY
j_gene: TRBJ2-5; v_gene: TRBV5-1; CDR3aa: ASSTSRGGETQY
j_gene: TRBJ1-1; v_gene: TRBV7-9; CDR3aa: ASSIRQDTEAF
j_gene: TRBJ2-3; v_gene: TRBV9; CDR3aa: ASSSLTDTQY